These T cell receptor beta chains were read from a single sample in a study of CD8 T cells in Susac syndrome. Each CDR3 protein gets one entry after TCRdb re-called the immunoSEQ multiplex PCR reads with MiXCR. The sample lists almost 450,000 distinct CDR3 sequences; 85% to 90% were seen once. The sample comprised CD8+ T cells from PBMCs. These receptor sequences come from a human donor with multiple sclerosis. Each CDR3 is given with its conserved first and last residue. Fields, in order: CDR3 protein, J gene, V gene.

CDR3 protein: CASSPWTGPGYEQYF
J gene: TRBJ2-7
V gene: TRBV7-8

CDR3 protein: CASSQGPGRAPQHF
J gene: TRBJ1-5
V gene: TRBV14

CDR3 protein: CASSALADYSYNEQFF
J gene: TRBJ2-1
V gene: TRBV12-3/TRBV12-4

CDR3 protein: CATLGLLSGNTIYF
J gene: TRBJ1-3
V gene: TRBV7-9

CDR3 protein: CSVGQDVNYGYTF
J gene: TRBJ1-2
V gene: TRBV29-1

CDR3 protein: CASSPTTGDANYGYTF
J gene: TRBJ1-2
V gene: TRBV5-1

CDR3 protein: CASSLTGQGAGQPQHF
J gene: TRBJ1-5
V gene: TRBV27

CDR3 protein: CASGSKGLAGGLDSYNEQFF
J gene: TRBJ2-1
V gene: TRBV25-1

CDR3 protein: CSVEVGQYEQYF
J gene: TRBJ2-7
V gene: TRBV29-1

CDR3 protein: CATHGNTGELFF
J gene: TRBJ2-2
V gene: TRBV15

CDR3 protein: CSARDPAGATGELFF
J gene: TRBJ2-2
V gene: TRBV20-1

CDR3 protein: CASSEGTGINEQFF
J gene: TRBJ2-1
V gene: TRBV5-6